This is a list of T cell receptor beta chains from one sample in a study of graft-versus-host responses after intestinal transplantation. The table came from immunoSEQ multiplex PCR; TCRdb's copy has only in-frame clones and leaves some out. The table has just under 65,000 clones, 90% to 95% seen once; the top ten hold about 1.7%. Their cognate antigens are unknown. The input for sequencing was unstimulated CD8+ T cells sorted from spleen or lymph node cells, taken before transplant. These receptors were collected from a human donor who was the organ donor for an intestinal transplant. Both conserved end residues are part of each CDR3. The D gene is left open where the match is weak. Part of the rows lack a size; the others show once, few, many or a class for expanded clones.

j_gene	v_gene	abundance	d_gene	CDR3nt	CDR3aa
TRBJ1-1	TRBV6-6	NA	NA	TGTGCCAGCAGTTACTATCGCGGGAACACTGAAGCTTTCTTT	CASSYYRGNTEAFF
TRBJ2-5	TRBV25-1	NA	NA	TGTGCCAGCAGTGAGCGGTTAGGAGAGACCCAGTACTTC	CASSERLGETQYF
TRBJ2-7	TRBV13	NA	TRBD2	TGTGCCAGCAGCTTGGGGACTAGCGGGACCTTCTCCTACGAGCAGTACTTC	CASSLGTSGTFSYEQYF
TRBJ1-2	TRBV4-2	few	TRBD1	TGTGCCAGCAGCCAGGCTACCCGGGACAGGGAATTCTATGGCTACACCTTC	CASSQATRDREFYGYTF
TRBJ1-1	TRBV6-1	NA	NA	TGTGCCAGCAGTGAAATAGCGTACAGGGACACTGAAGCTTTCTTT	CASSEIAYRDTEAFF
TRBJ2-5	TRBV27	NA	NA	TGTGCCAGCAGGACTCGACAGGGAGGAGAGACCCAGTACTTC	CASRTRQGGETQYF
TRBJ2-1	TRBV30	NA	NA	TGTGCCTGGAGTGTAAGGACTACTGACAATGAGCAGTTCTTC	CAWSVRTTDNEQFF
TRBJ2-2	TRBV11-2	NA	TRBD1	TGTGCCAGCAGCCCACAGGGGGCGAGGGAGCTGTTTTTT	CASSPQGARELFF
TRBJ1-3	TRBV7-3	NA	NA	TGTGCCAAATGCGGCGCCCGCTCTGGAAACACCATATATTTT	CAKCGARSGNTIYF
TRBJ2-1	TRBV19	once	TRBD2	TGTGCCAGTACCCCAGGGTGGACTAGCGGGAACAATGAGCAGTTCTTC	CASTPGWTSGNNEQFF
TRBJ1-2	TRBV20-1	NA	TRBD1	TGCAGGGGACAGGGGGGAGGCTACACCTTC	CRGQGGGYTF
TRBJ1-2	TRBV19	NA	TRBD1	TGTGCCAGTAGTCAAACCTGGACAGGCCTTTTTGTCTATGGCTACACCTTC	CASSQTWTGLFVYGYTF
TRBJ2-4	TRBV7-9	NA	TRBD2	TGTGCCAGCAGCCCACCCCCGGGACTAGCGGAAAACATTCAGTACTTC	CASSPPPGLAENIQYF
TRBJ2-3	TRBV28	NA	NA	TGTGCCAGCCGTAGGGGTACGGATACGCAGTATTTT	CASRRGTDTQYF
TRBJ2-1	TRBV10-2	NA	TRBD2	TGCGCCAGCGGACTAGCGGAAGGAAATGAGCAGTTCTTC	CASGLAEGNEQFF
TRBJ2-2	TRBV6-1	NA	TRBD1	TGTGCCAGCAACACCGGGACAGGGGGCACCGGGGAGCTGTTTTTT	CASNTGTGGTGELFF
TRBJ2-1	TRBV6-4	few	NA	TGTGCCAGCAGTGAGCGGGACAATGAGCAGTTCTTC	CASSERDNEQFF
TRBJ1-5	TRBV7-9	NA	TRBD1	TGTGCCAGCAGCCAAACGGACAGGGGGCAGCCCCAGCATTTT	CASSQTDRGQPQHF
TRBJ1-1	TRBV19	NA	NA	TGTGCCAGTAGTATAGTGGGCCGCTTGAACACTGAAGCTTTCTTT	CASSIVGRLNTEAFF
TRBJ2-1	TRBV7-3	NA	TRBD2	TGTGCCAGCAGCTTACGGCGGGAGGGGTCCTACAATGAGCAGTTCTTC	CASSLRREGSYNEQFF
TRBJ2-7	TRBV27	NA	TRBD2	TGTGCCAGCAGTGAACATTCCGGGACTAGCATCTACGAGCAGTACTTC	CASSEHSGTSIYEQYF
TRBJ2-6	TRBV5-5	NA	NA	TGTGCCAGCAGCTCAGACATCTCTGGGGCCAACGTCCTGACTTTC	CASSSDISGANVLTF
TRBJ2-3	TRBV19	once	TRBD1	TGTGCCAGTAGTTTCGGGACAGGTTGCACAGATACGCAGTATTTT	CASSFGTGCTDTQYF
TRBJ2-7	TRBV6-6	NA	NA	TGTGCCAGCAGCCGGACAGGGACTAACTACGAGCAGTACTTC	CASSRTGTNYEQYF
TRBJ2-7	TRBV28	NA	TRBD2	TGTGCCAGCAGTTTTCTGGCGGGAGTTAACTCCTACGAGCAGTACTTC	CASSFLAGVNSYEQYF
TRBJ1-4	TRBV7-9	NA	TRBD1	TGTGCCAGCAGCTTTTACCTACAGGGGGCAGGGGAAAAGCTGTTTTTT	CASSFYLQGAGEKLFF
TRBJ1-1	TRBV4-2	NA	NA	TGTGCCAGCAGCTGGGGGGGGAAGCCCCCCGAATACCCAGTTTACTTT	CASSWGGKPPEYPVYF
TRBJ2-4	TRBV7-2	NA	TRBD2	TGTGCCAGCAGCCTGGGACTATCAAGGCCCAAAAACATTCAGTACTTC	CASSLGLSRPKNIQYF
TRBJ1-5	TRBV9	NA	NA	TGTGCCAGCAGCGTAGGTACAAAAAATCAGCCCCAGCATTTT	CASSVGTKNQPQHF
TRBJ1-1	TRBV6-1	NA	NA	TGTGCCAGCAGTGAAGCCTTATCGCGGAAAGCTTTCTTT	CASSEALSRKAFF
TRBJ2-3	TRBV21-1	NA	NA	TGTGCCAGCAGTGGAACCCACAGGGATAATGGCACAGATACGCAGTATTTT	CASSGTHRDNGTDTQYF
TRBJ2-7	TRBV9	NA	TRBD1	TGTGCCAGCAGCTCGACAGGGGGGGCCCACGAGCAGTACTTC	CASSSTGGAHEQYF
TRBJ2-1	TRBV10-3	NA	TRBD2	TGTGCCATCAGTGGGCCGCGAGCGGGGCCCTACAATGAGCAGTTCTTC	CAISGPRAGPYNEQFF
TRBJ1-5	TRBV2	NA	TRBD1	TGTGCCAGCACTACGGGACAGGGCGATCAGCCCCAGCATTTT	CASTTGQGDQPQHF
TRBJ2-7	TRBV13	NA	TRBD1	TGTGCCAGCAGCTCCGACGGGACAGTATACGACGAGCAGTACTTC	CASSSDGTVYDEQYF
TRBJ1-5	TRBV4-2	once	NA	TGTGCCAGCAGCCAAGATGACAGAAATCAGCCCCAGCATTTT	CASSQDDRNQPQHF
TRBJ2-2	TRBV10-3	NA	TRBD2	TGTGCCATCGCAGGGGCGGTTAGCGGGATGACAGCGAACACCGGGGAGCTGTTTTTT	CAIAGAVSGMTANTGELFF
TRBJ1-1	TRBV5-6	NA	NA	TGTGCCAGCAACGATTGGACGAAGGGGAATACTGAAGCTTTCTTT	CASNDWTKGNTEAFF
TRBJ2-7	TRBV28	NA	NA	TGTGCCAGTAACCACCACGGGGAGATCTACGAGCAGTACTTC	CASNHHGEIYEQYF
TRBJ2-3	TRBV6-4	NA	TRBD2	TGTGCCAGCAGTGACTCCCCACTAGCGGCCACAGATACGCAGTATTTT	CASSDSPLAATDTQYF
TRBJ2-5	TRBV5-1	NA	NA	TGCGCCAGCAGCTTGGGGTTCGGGACCCAGTACTTC	CASSLGFGTQYF
TRBJ2-7	TRBV4-2	NA	NA	TGTGCCAGCAGCCAAGGTTGGGGGCCCGGGGACGAGCAGTACTTC	CASSQGWGPGDEQYF
TRBJ2-1	TRBV30	NA	TRBD2	TGTGCCTGGAGTTCAGTGGGACTAGTTCTCGATGAGCAGTTCTTC	CAWSSVGLVLDEQFF
TRBJ2-7	TRBV5-1	once	TRBD2	TGCGCCAGCACGTCAGGGAGGGGCGAGCAGTACTTC	CASTSGRGEQYF
TRBJ2-7	TRBV4-2	NA	NA	TGTGCCAGCAGCCAACCGCTAGCAAACGACGAGCAGTACTTC	CASSQPLANDEQYF
TRBJ2-7	TRBV15	NA	NA	TGTGCCACCAGCTCTCTCTCCTACGAGCAGTACTTC	CATSSLSYEQYF
TRBJ1-1	TRBV30	few	TRBD1	TGTGCCTGGAGTCAGGGGGCATGGGACACTGAAGCTTTCTTT	CAWSQGAWDTEAFF
TRBJ1-1	TRBV28	NA	NA	TGTGCCAGCAGTTTCTCTCCGGGTCCTTTGGACACTGAAGCTTTCTTT	CASSFSPGPLDTEAFF
TRBJ2-2	TRBV11-3	once	TRBD1	TGTGCCAGCAGCTTCCGGGACAGGGGGCTGGGGGAGCTGTTTTTT	CASSFRDRGLGELFF
TRBJ2-7	TRBV5-6	once	TRBD2	TGTGCCAGCAGCTTGCGGGGGAGGGGATACGAGCAGTACTTC	CASSLRGRGYEQYF
TRBJ2-5	TRBV29-1	once	TRBD2	TGCAGCGTTGAAGGGACTAGCGGGAGGTCAGAGGGTAAGACCCAGTACTTC	CSVEGTSGRSEGKTQYF
TRBJ1-1	TRBV5-6	NA	NA	TGTGCCAGCAGCTTGGACGGATGGGGGGATGGGGGGGACACTGAAGCTTTCTTT	CASSLDGWGDGGDTEAFF
TRBJ2-3	TRBV19	NA	NA	TGTGCCAGTAGTTATGGCGGGCCGGTTGGCACAGATACGCAGTATTTT	CASSYGGPVGTDTQYF
TRBJ1-1	TRBV13	NA	NA	TGTGCCAGCAGCTTGGGTCAGGGGAGAGGGAACACTGAAGCTTTCTTT	CASSLGQGRGNTEAFF
TRBJ2-7	TRBV27	NA	TRBD1	TGTGCCAGCAGTTTAGGGGGACAGGGCGAGCAGTACTTC	CASSLGGQGEQYF
TRBJ2-2	TRBV9	NA	NA	TGTGCCAGCAGCGTACTCGGGTCCAGGGGTGGTACCGGGGAGCTGTTTTTT	CASSVLGSRGGTGELFF
TRBJ2-7	TRBV29-1	once	NA	TGCAGCGTTGTTCTGGCCCCACCCTACGAGCAGTACTTC	CSVVLAPPYEQYF
TRBJ2-5	TRBV7-2	once	NA	TGTGCCAGCAGCTTAACGTTAGACAACCCGGCAGAGACCCAGTACTTC	CASSLTLDNPAETQYF
TRBJ1-2	TRBV4-3	NA	TRBD1	TGCGCCAGCAGCCACTACAGGGGGAATTATGGCTACACCTTC	CASSHYRGNYGYTF